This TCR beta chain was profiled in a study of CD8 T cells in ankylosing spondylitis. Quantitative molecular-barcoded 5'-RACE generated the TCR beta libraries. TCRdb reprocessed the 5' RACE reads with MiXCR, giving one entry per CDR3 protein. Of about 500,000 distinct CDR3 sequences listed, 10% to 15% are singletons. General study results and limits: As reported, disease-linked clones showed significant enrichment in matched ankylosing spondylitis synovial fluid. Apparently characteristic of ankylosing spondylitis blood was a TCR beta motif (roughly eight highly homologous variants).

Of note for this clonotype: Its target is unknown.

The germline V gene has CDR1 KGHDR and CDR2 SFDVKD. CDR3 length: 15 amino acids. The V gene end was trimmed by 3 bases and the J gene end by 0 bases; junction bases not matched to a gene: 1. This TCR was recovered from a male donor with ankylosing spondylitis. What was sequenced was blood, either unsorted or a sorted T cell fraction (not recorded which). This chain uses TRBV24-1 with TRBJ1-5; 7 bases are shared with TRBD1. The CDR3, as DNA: TGTGCCACCAGTGATAGGGACAGTAGCAATCAGCCCCAGCATTTT. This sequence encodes CATSDRDSSNQPQHF.